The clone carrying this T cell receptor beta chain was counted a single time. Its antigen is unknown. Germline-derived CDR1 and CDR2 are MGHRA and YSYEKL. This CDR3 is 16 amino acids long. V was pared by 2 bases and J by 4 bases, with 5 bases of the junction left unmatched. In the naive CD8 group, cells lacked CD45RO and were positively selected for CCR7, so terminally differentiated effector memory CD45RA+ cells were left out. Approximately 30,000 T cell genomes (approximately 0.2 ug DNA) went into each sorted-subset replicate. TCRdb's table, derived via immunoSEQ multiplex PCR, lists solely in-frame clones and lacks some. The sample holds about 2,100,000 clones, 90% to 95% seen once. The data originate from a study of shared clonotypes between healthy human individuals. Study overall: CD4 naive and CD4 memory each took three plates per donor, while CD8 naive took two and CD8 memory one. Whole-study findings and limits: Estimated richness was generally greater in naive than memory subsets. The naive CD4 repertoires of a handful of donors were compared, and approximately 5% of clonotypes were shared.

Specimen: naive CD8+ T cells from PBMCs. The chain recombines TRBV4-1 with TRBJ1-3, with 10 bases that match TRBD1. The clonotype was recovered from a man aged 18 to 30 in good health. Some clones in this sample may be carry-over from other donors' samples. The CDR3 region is CASSQKGQGKGNTIYF. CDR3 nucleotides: TGCGCCAGCAGCCAAAAGGGACAGGGGAAGGGAAACACCATATATTTT.